This T cell receptor (beta chain) was found in a study of blood T cells in healthy people across ages. Total RNA was extracted at no less than 6 micrograms per sample. A J-beta primer mix and a sample-barcoded 5' primer were used in a second PCR of roughly 6 to 12 cycles. A single record per CDR3 protein comes from TCRdb applying MiXCR to the 5' RACE reads. The sample includes hundreds of thousands of distinct CDR3 sequences, about 55% of them seen just once. V was shortened by 0 bases and J by 4 bases, with 18 bases between the two germline ends. Per germline, CDR1 DFQATT and CDR2 SNEGSKA (reference sequence). The CDR3 runs to 16 residues.

Specimen: blood. The chain employs TRBV20-1 and TRBJ1-2, with D perhaps matching TRBD1 (6 bases). The TCR sequence derives from a man of 80 years or more in good health. DNA of the CDR3: TGCAGTGCTAGAGATCCCCCCCCACAGGGCTCCTATGGCTACACCTTC. Translated, it gives CSARDPPPQGSYGYTF.